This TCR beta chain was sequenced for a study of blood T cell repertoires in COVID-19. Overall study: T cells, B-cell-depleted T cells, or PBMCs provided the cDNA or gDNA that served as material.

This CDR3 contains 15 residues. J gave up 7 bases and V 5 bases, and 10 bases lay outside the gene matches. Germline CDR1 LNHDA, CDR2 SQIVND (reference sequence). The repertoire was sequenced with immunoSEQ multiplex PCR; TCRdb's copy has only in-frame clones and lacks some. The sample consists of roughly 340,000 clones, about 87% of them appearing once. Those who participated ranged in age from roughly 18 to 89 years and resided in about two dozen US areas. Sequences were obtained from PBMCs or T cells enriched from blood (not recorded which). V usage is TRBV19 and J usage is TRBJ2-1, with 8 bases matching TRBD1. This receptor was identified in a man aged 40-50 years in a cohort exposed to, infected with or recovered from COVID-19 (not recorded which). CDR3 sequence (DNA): TGTGCCAGTAGTCGGACCACAGGGGGGCTGAATGAGCAGTTCTTC. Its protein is CASSRTTGGLNEQFF.